One and the same sample provided the 17 T cell receptor beta chains below, sequenced in a study of breast tumors, draining lymph nodes, adjacent tissues. The lymph nodes were axillary draining lymph nodes from breast cancer patients. TCRdb reprocessed the multiplex PCR reads with MiXCR, giving one entry per CDR3 protein. The table lists roughly 86,000 distinct CDR3 sequences, approximately 19% of them singletons. The sequenced sample was axillary lymph node tissue. These TCRs come from a female donor with breast cancer. Some clones in this sample may be carry-over from other donors' samples.

With regard to this clonotype: A much larger clone lies a single base off, so this may be a read error. This rearrangement joins TRBV5-1 to TRBJ1-2; D may be TRBD1 (5 bases). Germline assignment: CDR1 SGHRS and CDR2 YFSETQ. Between the trimmed V and J ends, which lost 3 bases and 4 bases, there was a span of 13 bases. This CDR3 has 14 amino acids. The CDR3 reads CASSSAQDLYGYTF. CDR3 in DNA: TGCGCCAGCAGCTCCGCACAGGATCTCTATGGCTACACCTTC. The complete variable domain, with remaining parts taken from reference TRBV5-1 and TRBJ1-2, reads KAGVTQTPRYLIKTRGQQVTLSCSPISGHRSVSWYQQTPGQGLQFLFEYFSETQRNKGNFPGRFSGRQFSNSRSEMNVSTLELGDSALYLCASSSAQDLYGYTFGSGTRLTVV.

V gene TRBV6-6 combines with J gene TRBJ1-2; D not certain. V lost 0 bases and J 13 bases, leaving 24 bases between the germline ends. Germline CDR1 MNHNY, CDR2 SVGAGI (reference sequence). There are 16 residues in the CDR3. The CDR3 coding sequence is TGTGCCAGCAGTTACTCCTACAGCGCTCATATTCAGGTGGGCACCTTC. Protein product: CASSYSYSAHIQVGTF.

The chain uses TRBV2 and TRBJ2-6, with 8 nucleotides matching TRBD2. The CDR3 loop spans 16 amino acids. Germline lookup yields CDR1 SNHLY and CDR2 FYNNEI. J gave up 1 base and V 4 bases, and 3 bases lay outside the gene matches. CDR3 amino acids: CASSVGGASGANVLTF. The CDR3, as DNA: TGTGCCAGCAGTGTCGGGGGGGCTTCTGGGGCCAACGTCCTGACTTTC.

This clonotype was seen repeatedly, ten times or more. The chain recombines TRBV5-6 with TRBJ2-7; D is ambiguous. CDR1 and CDR2 (germline): SGHDT, YYEEEE. Trimming shortened V by 4 bases and J by 6 bases, and 17 bases separated the two germline ends. This CDR3 contains 14 residues. The CDR3 nucleotides are TGTGCCAGCAGCCCTGATGGTAGCCCACTCGAGCAGTACTTC. It specifies CASSPDGSPLEQYF.

This clonotype occurred many times. The rearrangement links TRBV11-2 to TRBJ2-1, with a possible D match to TRBD2 (5 bases). This CDR3 has 13 residues. The germline V and J ends were trimmed by 10 bases and 12 bases, with 22 bases remaining between them. CDR1 and CDR2 (germline): SGHAT, FQNNGV. The CDR3 region is CATSQPTGVGQFF. The CDR3 bases are TGTGCCACCTCACAACCGACCGGGGTTGGGCAGTTCTTC.

This clonotype has a count of ten or more. This chain uses TRBV20-1 with TRBJ2-7; tentative D call: TRBD1 (5 bases). The germline CDR1 and CDR2 sequences are DFQATT and SNEGSKA (reference sequence). The CDR3 spans 13 residues. The V and J ends lost 6 bases and 1 base respectively, with 13 bases between them. CDR3 nucleotides: TGCAGTGCAAGGTGGGGCGGATCCTACGAGCAGTACTTC. Amino acids: CSARWGGSYEQYF.

This clonotype was detected many times. The rearrangement joins TRBV14 to TRBJ2-1; 9 nucleotides align to TRBD2. V trimming: 3 bases; J trimming: 4 bases; junction bases outside the gene matches: 4. The CDR3 covers 15 residues. Germline V gene sequence: CDR1 SGHDN, CDR2 FVKESK. The CDR3 here is CASSHLTSGYNEQFF. CDR3 in DNA: TGTGCCAGCAGCCATTTGACTAGCGGTTACAATGAGCAGTTCTTC.

This clonotype showed up many times. The CDR3 end shows no conserved phenylalanine or tryptophan, and so a read error is likely. It is unclear where the CDR3 begins or ends on the DNA, so no DNA is shown, and the CDR3 is as TCRdb lists it. This chain connects TRBV19 to TRBJ2-3; the table assigns TRBD1, which was not confirmed against the DNA. Inclusive of both ends, the CDR3 amounts to 11 amino acids. Germline CDR1 is LNHDA and CDR2 is SQIVND (reference sequence). The CDR3 spells CASRGLLAPNE.

This clonotype was detected ten times or more. CDR3 nucleotide sequence: TGTGCCAGCAGCAAGGAGGTAGCGGAGAGCTCCTACAATGAGCAGTTCTTC. This translates into CASSKEVAESSYNEQFF. This chain joins TRBV7-6 and TRBJ2-1, with D perhaps matching TRBD2 (6 bases). This CDR3 is 17 amino acids long. Trimming left V 5 bases short and J 0 bases short, with 17 bases between. Germline-derived CDR1 and CDR2 are SGHVS and FNYEAQ.

The chain is built from TRBV28 and TRBJ2-3; 11 bases map to TRBD2. Trimming cost V 3 bases and J 2 bases; bases outside gene matches: 10. CDR1 and CDR2 from the germline V gene are MDHEN and SYDVKM. CDR3 length: 18 residues. CDR3: CASSFPGRLAGNTDTQYF. As DNA, the CDR3 is TGTGCCAGCAGTTTCCCGGGGAGACTAGCGGGAAACACAGATACGCAGTATTTT. Combining the CDR3 with reference TRBV28 and TRBJ2-3 gives the whole variable domain DVKVTQSSRYLVKRTGEKVFLECVQDMDHENMFWYRQDPGLGLRLIYFSYDVKMKEKGDIPEGYSVSREKKERFSLILESASTNQTSMYLCASSFPGRLAGNTDTQYFGPGTRLTVL.

In its sample, this clonotype was seen many times. The chain couples TRBV6-1 to TRBJ2-3; maybe TRBD2 (5 bases). Germline V gene data show CDR1 as MNHNS and CDR2 as SASEGT. The CDR3 runs to 14 residues. Between the trimmed V and J ends, which lost 0 bases and 3 bases, there was a span of 7 bases. The CDR3 DNA follows: TGTGCCAGCAGTGAAGCGGGAGCGACAGATACGCAGTATTTT. Translating gives CASSEAGATDTQYF.

There are many counts of this clonotype. The chain carries TRBV20-1 and TRBJ2-3, with 9 bases that match TRBD2. V shed 3 bases, J shed 5 bases, and the junction held 12 bases outside the gene matches. CDR3 size: 16 residues. CDR1 and CDR2 (germline): DFQATT, SNEGSKA (reference sequence). The CDR3 here is CSARVPHSGSGDTQYF. The CDR3 region has the DNA TGCAGTGCTAGGGTTCCCCATAGCGGGAGCGGAGATACGCAGTATTTT.

In its sample, this clonotype was seen many times. The chain is built from TRBV2 and TRBJ1-5, with D hard to call. V lost 3 bases, J lost 0 bases, and 3 bases lay in between. CDR3 length equals 13 residues. In germline, CDR1 is SNHLY, CDR2 FYNNEI. The DNA of the CDR3 is TGTGCCAGCAGTGATGATAGCAATCAGCCCCAGCATTTT. Its protein is CASSDDSNQPQHF.

This clonotype was found many times. The chain is built from TRBV7-2 and TRBJ2-1; 7 positions agree with TRBD2. This CDR3 comprises 14 residues. V lost 5 bases, J lost 3 bases, and 4 bases stayed unmatched. Germline values: CDR1 SGHTA, CDR2 FQGNSA. The DNA of the CDR3 is TGTGCCAGCAGCCCCGGACTAGTCTACAATGAGCAGTTCTTC. Translation: CASSPGLVYNEQFF. Based on the CDR3 plus reference TRBV7-2 and TRBJ2-1, the full variable domain is GAGVSQSPSNKVTEKGKDVELRCDPISGHTALYWYRQSLGQGLEFLIYFQGNSAPDKSGLPSDRFSAERTGGSVSTLTIQRTQQEDSAVYLCASSPGLVYNEQFFGPGTRLTVL.

This clonotype has ten or more counts. The chain combines TRBV7-9 with TRBJ2-5, with TRBD2 as a possible D gene (6 bases). The CDR3 consists of 16 residues. In germline, CDR1 is SEHNR, CDR2 FQNEAQ (reference sequence). Trimming took 5 bases from V and 2 from J, leaving 18 bases between them. The CDR3 region has the DNA TGTGCCAGCAGCCAGTACGAGGGGAGGTTGCAAGAGACCCAGTACTTC. Its protein product is CASSQYEGRLQETQYF.

This clonotype was counted ten times or more. CDR3 sequence (DNA): TGTGCCAGCAGCCAAGAGGGAAACACCATATATTTT. Translated: CASSQEGNTIYF. The chain has TRBV14 and TRBJ1-3; D is undetermined. The germline gives CDR1 SGHDN, CDR2 FVKESK. Trimming took off 0 bases at V and 4 bases at J, with 1 base between the two ends. This CDR3 has 12 residues.

In its sample, this clonotype was seen many times. V gene TRBV20-1 combines with J gene TRBJ1-2, with D tentatively TRBD1 (6 bases). The CDR3 is 13 residues long. The germline V and J ends were trimmed by 0 bases and 3 bases, with 8 bases remaining between them. The germline V gene encodes CDR1 DFQATT and CDR2 SNEGSKA (reference sequence). The CDR3, as DNA: TGCAGTGCTAGAGATGCAGGGGACTATGGCTACACCTTC. Translated: CSARDAGDYGYTF.